The 4 T cell receptor beta chains given below trace back to one sample, sequenced in a study of identical twins. TCRdb re-called the 5' RACE reads through MiXCR, storing one row per CDR3 protein. The sample has 300,000 to 400,000 distinct CDR3 sequences, about 12% seen once. These records were also assigned to another study, of yellow fever vaccine responses in identical twins.

Sample: CD8+ T cells sorted from blood. The receptors were gathered from a woman in her late teens or twenties in good health.

This clonotype was seen more than once but under ten times. The rearrangement uses TRBV28 and TRBJ2-5; possibly TRBD2 for D (5 bases). Germline V lookup: CDR1 MDHEN, CDR2 SYDVKM. The CDR3 sequence is 16 residues long. V was clipped by 3 bases and J by 1 base, with 15 bases between them. The CDR3 DNA sequence: TGTGCCAGCAGTTTGAGGGCCGAGGGTGTCCAAGAGACCCAGTACTTC. It specifies CASSLRAEGVQETQYF.

The chain couples TRBV6-5 to TRBJ2-1; TRBD2 matches 7 bases. Germline V gene data show CDR1 as MNHEY and CDR2 as SVGAGI. V lost 1 base to trimming and J lost 8 bases; unmatched junction nucleotides: 5. The CDR3 runs 14 residues. DNA for the CDR3: TGTGCCAGCAGTTACTACAGCGGGATGGATGAGCAGTTCTTC. Protein: CASSYYSGMDEQFF.

V gene TRBV2 combines with J gene TRBJ2-3; TRBD2 aligns across 10 bases. The CDR3 covers 14 residues. Germline lookup yields CDR1 SNHLY and CDR2 FYNNEI. J was trimmed by 4 bases and V by 7 bases; bases with no gene match: 5. For the CDR3, the DNA is TGTGCCAGCATTTTACTAGCGGGGTCAGATACGCAGTATTTT. Encoded protein: CASILLAGSDTQYF.

This clonotype was counted only a few times. The J gene is TRBJ2-1, the V gene TRBV20-1; TRBD1 matches 12 bases. Per the germline V gene, CDR1 is DFQATT and CDR2 is SNEGSKA (reference sequence). The CDR3 has 15 residues. The junction had 11 bases not matched to a gene; V was cut back by 6 bases and J by 8 bases. CDR3 bases: TGCAGTGCCCCTCGGGACAGGGGGCGCAAGGATGAGCAGTTCTTC. The encoded protein is CSAPRDRGRKDEQFF.